This TCR beta chain was identified in a study of blood T cell repertoires in COVID-19. Study details: COVID-19 samples from acute and convalescent phases originated in the United States, Italy and Spain.

Clones were read by immunoSEQ multiplex PCR, and TCRdb kept only the in-frame ones, dropping some. The sample records some 180,000 clones, roughly nine tenths being singletons. V was trimmed by 2 bases and J by 3 bases, leaving 3 bases between them. The CDR3 loop spans 12 amino acids. The sequence was obtained from a man between 60 and 75 years old with active or convalescent COVID-19. The source material was peripheral blood. The rearrangement links TRBV12-3 or TRBV12-4 to TRBJ2-3; D gene unclear. The CDR3 coding sequence is TGTGCCAGCAGTTTATCGACAGATACGCAGTATTTT. It translates to CASSLSTDTQYF.